Each of the 9 T cell receptor beta chains below was sequenced from the same sample in a study of cytomegalovirus exposure and HLA in healthy donors. Primers included in the PCR were 60 Vbeta and 13 Jbeta primers. Generated by immunoSEQ multiplex PCR, the TCRdb table keeps only in-frame clones and is missing some. The sample lists 250,000 to 350,000 clones, 80% occurring once. The sequenced sample consisted of PBMCs. These receptors were taken from a girl aged 2 to 9 in good health and CMV-seronegative.

The chain employs TRBV5-4 and TRBJ2-4; 7 bases match TRBD1. The CDR3 covers 15 residues. Germline trimming cut 4 bases from V and 4 bases from J; bases unmatched to any gene: 8. CDR1 SGHNT and CDR2 YYREEE come from the germline V gene (reference sequence). CDR3 in DNA: TGTGCCAGCAGCCCCCCGGGACAGAGGAAAAACATTCAGTACTTC. Translating it yields CASSPPGQRKNIQYF.

The genes are TRBV19 and TRBJ1-2; tentatively, D is TRBD1 (5 bases). Germline V gene lookup returns CDR1 LNHDA and CDR2 SQIVND (reference sequence). The germline V and J ends were trimmed by 6 bases and 5 bases, with 16 bases remaining between them. This CDR3 region has 14 residues. The CDR3 sequence: CASSSGRVIYGYTF. As DNA, the CDR3 is TGTGCCAGTAGCTCGGGCAGGGTTATATATGGCTACACCTTC.

The genes are TRBV6-1 and TRBJ2-7; possible D gene TRBD2, 5 bases. Trimming stripped 4 bases from V and 3 bases from J, with 10 bases between. Germline-derived CDR1 and CDR2 are MNHNS and SASEGT. The CDR3 has 13 residues. Written as DNA, the CDR3 is TGTGCCAGCAGTGCGGGGATTAGCTACGAGCAGTACTTC. Its protein is CASSAGISYEQYF.

This clone came up a few times. The chain joins TRBV5-1 to TRBJ1-1; D is ambiguous. This CDR3 spans 14 amino acids. The V gene lost 1 base and the J gene lost 1 base, with 8 bases spanning the gap. CDR1 SGHRS and CDR2 YFSETQ come from the germline V gene. CDR3 sequence (DNA): TGCGCCAGCAGCTTGTTTGCTAAGAACACTGAAGCTTTCTTT. Amino acid sequence: CASSLFAKNTEAFF.

This clone was picked up a small number of times. V gene TRBV30 combines with J gene TRBJ1-6, with D hard to call. Germline CDR1 reads GTSNPN; CDR2 reads SVGIG (reference sequence). Trimming took off 3 bases at V and 10 bases at J, with 10 bases between the two ends. The CDR3 extends over 12 amino acids. CDR3: CAWSLAWSPLHF. The CDR3 DNA reads TGTGCCTGGAGCCTGGCATGGTCACCCCTCCACTTT. The entire variable domain, with the rest obtained from reference TRBV30 and TRBJ1-6, is as follows: SQTIHQWPATLVQPVGSPLSLECTVEGTSNPNLYWYRQAAGRGLQLLFYSVGIGQISSEVPQNLSASRPQDRQFILSSKKLLLSDSGFYLCAWSLAWSPLHFGNGTRLTVT.

The rearrangement uses TRBV4-1 and TRBJ2-1, with D unclear. From germline, CDR1 is MGHRA and CDR2 YSYEKL. The CDR3 is 15 amino acids. Trimming removed 6 bases from V and 0 bases from J, with 12 bases in between. CDR3 protein: CASSPSADSYNEQFF. For the CDR3, the DNA is TGCGCCAGCAGTCCCTCCGCGGACTCCTACAATGAGCAGTTCTTC.

The CDR3 spells CASSLLGSGVNEQFF. The CDR3 nucleotides read TGTGCCAGTAGTCTGTTGGGGAGTGGTGTAAATGAGCAGTTCTTC. The chain has TRBV19 and TRBJ2-1; TRBD2 is a possible D gene (5 bases). The CDR3 loop spans 15 amino acids. V was clipped by 5 bases and J by 7 bases, with 18 bases between them. Germline V gives CDR1 LNHDA, CDR2 SQIVND (reference sequence).

This rearrangement joins TRBV30 to TRBJ2-3, with D maybe TRBD2 (5 bases). V dropped 4 bases and J dropped 2 bases, with 16 bases sitting between them. The CDR3 length is 15 residues. CDR1 and CDR2 (germline): GTSNPN, SVGIG (reference sequence). The CDR3 sequence is CAWTPIGGLTDTQYF. The CDR3, as DNA: TGTGCCTGGACCCCTATCGGCGGGCTCACAGATACGCAGTATTTT.

The chain combines TRBV4-1 with TRBJ2-4; 9 bases match TRBD1. V dropped 3 bases and J dropped 8; count of bases not matched to a gene: 5. There are 14 residues in the CDR3. Germline V gene sequence: CDR1 MGHRA, CDR2 YSYEKL. The CDR3, as DNA: TGCGCCAGCAGCCAGGCGGGACAGGGATACATTCAGTACTTC. This gives the protein CASSQAGQGYIQYF.